These 31 T cell receptor beta chains were all obtained from the same sample, sequenced in a study of blood T cell repertoires in COVID-19. Repertoires were generated with immunoSEQ multiplex PCR, while TCRdb's copy carries only in-frame clones and drops some. The repertoire consists of 200,000 to 300,000 clones, with about 80% occurring once and the leading ten covering over 8%. The sequenced sample was peripheral blood. Receptor source: a woman of 80 years or more with acute or convalescent COVID-19.

A note on this clone: Sequence at one end of the junction differs from germline and may be a read error. The gene calls are TRBV28 and TRBJ2-1; possibly TRBD1 for D (5 bases). CDR3 length: 15 amino acids. Per germline, CDR1 MDHEN and CDR2 SYDVKM. The DNA for the CDR3 is TGTGCCAGCAGTTTTCAGCAGGGATCCTTCAATGAGCAGTTCTTC. Translation gives CASSFQQGSFNEQFF.

This clone was counted between two and nine times. This chain links TRBV18 with TRBJ2-2; D gene uncertain. Germline values: CDR1 KGHSH, CDR2 LQKENI. Trimming removed 1 base at V and 3 bases at J, with 6 bases between. CDR3 length equals 14 residues. CDR3 nucleotides: TGTGCCAGCTCACCACAATCCGACACCGGGGAGCTGTTTTTT. It yields the protein CASSPQSDTGELFF.

This chain uses TRBV4-1 with TRBJ2-3, with D maybe TRBD2 (5 bases). The CDR3 loop spans 17 amino acids. Per germline, CDR1 MGHRA and CDR2 YSYEKL. V lost 1 base and J lost 10, with 24 bases in between. The CDR3 sequence: CASSQGSVGNLGKAQYF. For the CDR3, the DNA is TGCGCCAGCAGCCAAGGATCGGTCGGGAACCTCGGGAAAGCGCAGTATTTT.

The chain has TRBV15 and TRBJ2-2; D may be TRBD2 (7 bases). The CDR3 sequence is 16 residues long. V dropped 4 bases and J dropped 4 bases, with 16 bases sitting between them. The germline V gene encodes CDR1 LNHNV and CDR2 YYDKDF (reference sequence). CDR3 loop: CATSKRGRGGTGELFF. In DNA form, the CDR3 reads TGTGCCACCAGCAAGCGGGGCAGGGGTGGCACCGGGGAGCTGTTTTTT.

The chain combines TRBV7-6 with TRBJ2-7, with D perhaps matching TRBD2 (5 bases). V dropped 1 base and J dropped 8 bases, with 18 bases sitting between them. CDR3 size: 15 residues. Germline CDR1 is SGHVS and CDR2 is FNYEAQ. DNA for the CDR3: TGTGCCAGCAGCTTAGATCGAGCCCCCACCGGGAAGCAGTACTTC. Translating gives CASSLDRAPTGKQYF.

This clone showed up just a few times. The V gene is TRBV19, the J gene TRBJ1-5, with TRBD1 as a possible D gene (6 bases). Trimming shortened V by 1 base and J by 5 bases, and 12 bases separated the two germline ends. The V gene's germline CDR1 is LNHDA and CDR2 SQIVND (reference sequence). This CDR3 is built from 15 residues. In DNA, the CDR3 is TGTGCCAGTAGTATAGGTCCAGGGGACGATCAGCCCCAGCATTTT. Residues: CASSIGPGDDQPQHF.

The V call is TRBV24-1, the J call TRBJ2-2; D call uncertain. Germline V gives CDR1 KGHDR, CDR2 SFDVKD. V was clipped by 4 bases and J by 0 bases, with 5 bases between them. The CDR3 contains 14 residues. CDR3 DNA: TGTGCCACCAGTGAAACTGCGAACACCGGGGAGCTGTTTTTT. It is translated as CATSETANTGELFF.

The J gene is TRBJ1-6, the V gene TRBV30, with 9 bases identical to TRBD1. The junction had 1 base not matched to a gene; V was cut back by 1 base and J by 9 bases. CDR3 length: 13 residues. Germline lookup yields CDR1 GTSNPN and CDR2 SVGIG (reference sequence). The CDR3: CAWSDRGRSPLHF. In DNA, the CDR3 is TGTGCCTGGAGTGACAGGGGGCGTTCACCCCTCCACTTT. Together with reference TRBV30 and TRBJ1-6, the CDR3 gives the full variable domain: SQTIHQWPATLVQPVGSPLSLECTVEGTSNPNLYWYRQAAGRGLQLLFYSVGIGQISSEVPQNLSASRPQDRQFILSSKKLLLSDSGFYLCAWSDRGRSPLHFGNGTRLTVT.

This rearrangement joins TRBV30 to TRBJ1-6; tentative D call: TRBD1 (6 bases). The CDR3 runs 14 residues. Germline loops: CDR1 GTSNPN, CDR2 SVGIG (reference sequence). Trimming stripped 0 bases from V and 6 bases from J, with 9 bases between. The CDR3 reads CAWSVRGGNSPLHF. The CDR3 DNA reads TGTGCCTGGAGTGTACGAGGGGGTAATTCACCCCTCCACTTT. Full variable domain (remainder filled in from reference TRBV30 and TRBJ1-6): SQTIHQWPATLVQPVGSPLSLECTVEGTSNPNLYWYRQAAGRGLQLLFYSVGIGQISSEVPQNLSASRPQDRQFILSSKKLLLSDSGFYLCAWSVRGGNSPLHFGNGTRLTVT.

V usage is TRBV12-3 or TRBV12-4 and J usage is TRBJ1-1; D gene unclear. The CDR3 spans 12 residues. Between the trimmed V and J ends, which lost 8 bases and 11 bases, there was a span of 18 bases. CDR3 in DNA: TGTGCCAGCGGCCGTCCAGGCTTTAGGGCTTTCTTT. Translated, it gives CASGRPGFRAFF.

CDR3 bases: TGTGCCACCAGTGAGTTGTCGGGGGGAGGCTACACCTTC. It translates to CATSELSGGGYTF. The genes are TRBV24-1 and TRBJ1-2, with D maybe TRBD1 (5 bases). This CDR3 region has 13 residues. Germline values: CDR1 KGHDR, CDR2 SFDVKD. The V end lost 4 bases, the J end lost 8 bases, and 13 bases lay between the germline ends.

The rearrangement uses TRBV24-1 and TRBJ1-6; TRBD1 is a possible D gene (5 bases). The CDR3 loop spans 14 amino acids. Germline CDR1 and CDR2: KGHDR and SFDVKD. Trimming removed 4 bases at V and 4 bases at J, with 7 bases between. CDR3 amino acids: CATSEGQYNSPLHF. CDR3 nucleotide sequence: TGTGCCACCAGTGAAGGACAATATAATTCACCCCTCCACTTT.

This clone has only a few counts. The chain links TRBV28 to TRBJ1-1; 10 bases fit TRBD1. Germline CDR1 is MDHEN and CDR2 is SYDVKM. The CDR3 length is 14 residues. V shed 2 bases and J 11 bases; nucleotides not matched to a gene: 8. The CDR3 DNA is TGTGCCAGCAGTTTAATGACAGGGGGCGCGGAGGCTTTCTTT. This encodes CASSLMTGGAEAFF.

This chain connects TRBV5-4 to TRBJ1-1, with 7 bases matching TRBD1. The J segment lost 4 bases and the V segment lost 4 bases, leaving 7 bases of the junction unmatched. The CDR3 loop spans 14 amino acids. Germline V gives CDR1 SGHNT, CDR2 YYREEE (reference sequence). As DNA, the CDR3 is TGTGCCAGCAGCCGCGACAGGGCCTCCACTGAAGCTTTCTTT. Its protein product is CASSRDRASTEAFF.

The genes are TRBV9 and TRBJ2-5, with 7 bases fitting TRBD1. With 4 bases clipped from V and 4 bases from J, the junction kept 10 bases outside the gene matches. CDR1 SGDLS and CDR2 YYNGEE come from the germline V gene. There are 15 residues in the CDR3. The CDR3 DNA sequence: TGTGCCAGCAGCCCACAAAGGGGGCTCGGAGAGACCCAGTACTTC. It specifies CASSPQRGLGETQYF. The full variable domain, with the rest looked up from reference TRBV9 and TRBJ2-5, is DSGVTQTPKHLITATGQRVTLRCSPRSGDLSVYWYQQSLDQGLQFLIQYYNGEERAKGNILERFSAQQFPDLHSELNLSSLELGDSALYFCASSPQRGLGETQYFGPGTRLLVL.

The chain recombines TRBV5-1 with TRBJ2-1; 9 bases map to TRBD1. CDR1 is SGHRS and CDR2 is YFSETQ in the germline V gene. This CDR3 comprises 16 residues. After removal of 0 bases from V and 4 bases from J, the junction contained 5 bases not matched to a gene. The CDR3 sequence: CASSLGLGQGYNEQFF. DNA for the CDR3: TGCGCCAGCAGCTTGGGACTGGGACAGGGTTACAATGAGCAGTTCTTC.

The V call is TRBV6-1, the J call TRBJ1-5, with a possible D match to TRBD1 (5 bases). CDR1 and CDR2 from the germline V gene are MNHNS and SASEGT. The CDR3 covers 16 residues. V lost 2 bases, J lost 1 base, and 12 bases lay in between. The chain's CDR3 is CASSEMGGISNQPQHF. CDR3 sequence (DNA): TGTGCCAGCAGTGAAATGGGGGGGATCAGCAATCAGCCCCAGCATTTT.

This clone was seen more than once but under ten times. V gene TRBV28 combines with J gene TRBJ1-2; D possibly corresponds to TRBD1 (6 bases). The V end lost 6 bases, the J end lost 3 bases, and 14 bases lay between the germline ends. The CDR3 is 14 residues long. Germline CDR1 and CDR2: MDHEN and SYDVKM. The CDR3 sequence is CASRPTGTYYGYTF. In DNA, the CDR3 is TGTGCCAGCAGACCGACAGGAACGTACTATGGCTACACCTTC.

This chain joins TRBV15 and TRBJ1-6; weak D call: TRBD1 (6 bases). CDR3 length: 13 amino acids. Trimming pared 7 bases from V and 9 bases from J, leaving 13 bases between. Per the germline V gene, CDR1 is LNHNV and CDR2 is YYDKDF (reference sequence). Written as DNA, the CDR3 is TGTGCCACCACAAGGGACACTTCTTCACCCCTCCACTTT. It specifies CATTRDTSSPLHF.

The J gene is TRBJ2-7, the V gene TRBV27, with D possibly being TRBD1 (6 bases). V was cut by 6 bases and J by 4 bases, with 13 bases left in between. From germline, CDR1 is MNHEY and CDR2 SMNVEV (reference sequence). The CDR3 is 13 amino acids. The CDR3 spells CASSRYRDYEQYF. CDR3 in DNA: TGTGCCAGCAGCCGCTACAGGGATTACGAGCAGTACTTC.

This clone has just a few counts. This rearrangement joins TRBV2 to TRBJ1-5; possibly TRBD1 for D (6 bases). The V end lost 4 bases, the J end lost 11 bases, and 21 bases lay between the germline ends. The length of the CDR3 is 15 residues. Germline loops: CDR1 SNHLY, CDR2 FYNNEI. CDR3 sequence reads: CASSAFSGTPSSQHF. CDR3 sequence (DNA): TGTGCCAGCAGTGCGTTCTCCGGGACACCTTCCTCCCAGCATTTT.

The rearrangement joins TRBV28 to TRBJ1-4; no definite D call. Germline-derived CDR1 and CDR2 are MDHEN and SYDVKM. V lost 7 bases, J lost 5 bases, and 17 bases lay in between. This CDR3 comprises 15 residues. The CDR3 nucleotides are TGTGCCAGCACCCCCGCGACAACGAAAAATGAAAAACTGTTTTTT. This sequence encodes CASTPATTKNEKLFF.

This rearrangement joins TRBV2 to TRBJ1-2, with D maybe TRBD1 (6 bases). V shed 3 bases and J shed 4 bases, with 12 bases lying between them. Germline CDR1 reads SNHLY; CDR2 reads FYNNEI. CDR3 size: 14 residues. CDR3 residues: CASSEEGQSYGYTF. DNA of the CDR3: TGTGCCAGCAGTGAGGAAGGACAGAGCTATGGCTACACCTTC.

The genes are TRBV18 and TRBJ1-1; weak D call: TRBD1 (5 bases). The ends were cut back, 3 bases at V and 5 bases at J, with 16 bases in the middle. Germline lookup yields CDR1 KGHSH and CDR2 LQKENI. This CDR3 has 15 residues. CDR3 region: CASSPGRVSGTEAFF. In nucleotides, the CDR3 is TGTGCCAGCTCACCGGGCAGGGTTTCCGGAACTGAAGCTTTCTTT.

This sequence joins TRBV6-6 and TRBJ2-2; TRBD2 matches at 12 bases. Germline V gene lookup returns CDR1 MNHNY and CDR2 SVGAGI (reference sequence). V gave up 6 bases and J gave up 5 bases; unmatched junction bases: 7. The CDR3 length is 16 residues. As DNA, the CDR3 is TGTGCCAGCAGCCCTACTAGCGGGGGGTTTACCGGGGAGCTGTTTTTT. This gives the protein CASSPTSGGFTGELFF.

The chain couples TRBV9 to TRBJ1-5; 9 nucleotides align to TRBD1. Germline V gene sequence: CDR1 SGDLS, CDR2 YYNGEE. The V segment lost 7 bases and the J segment 5 bases; nucleotides outside the gene matches: 10. CDR3 length equals 15 residues. The CDR3 spells CASSTGTGLYQPQHF. The CDR3 region has the DNA TGTGCCAGCTCGACCGGGACAGGGCTTTATCAGCCCCAGCATTTT.

This clone was found a few times. The rearrangement uses TRBV19 and TRBJ1-2, with D maybe TRBD1 (6 bases). CDR1 and CDR2 from the germline V gene are LNHDA and SQIVND (reference sequence). The CDR3 covers 14 residues. V lost 0 bases to trimming and J lost 5 bases, with 10 bases between them. CDR3 nucleotide sequence: TGTGCCAGTAGTATAGAGGGGGGGGCATATGGCTACACCTTC. Translation: CASSIEGGAYGYTF.

The chain combines TRBV28 with TRBJ1-6, with no clear D. Trimming left V 3 bases short and J 7 bases short, with 13 bases between. Germline CDR1 is MDHEN and CDR2 is SYDVKM. There are 15 residues in the CDR3. The DNA for the CDR3 is TGTGCCAGCAGTTTGACCGGAGGTGTCAATTCACCCCTCCACTTT. Protein sequence: CASSLTGGVNSPLHF.

The CDR3, as DNA: TGCGCCAGCAGCTTTAGTGACAGTTACGATGGCTACACCTTC. Translation: CASSFSDSYDGYTF. The chain combines TRBV5-1 with TRBJ1-2; D may be TRBD1 (5 bases). CDR1 and CDR2 (germline): SGHRS, YFSETQ. This CDR3 region has 14 residues. V lost 2 bases to trimming and J lost 6 bases, with 14 bases between them.

The rearrangement joins TRBV28 to TRBJ2-3, with 9 bases matching TRBD1. The CDR3 runs to 15 residues. Per germline, CDR1 MDHEN and CDR2 SYDVKM. J lost 3 bases, V lost 5 bases, and 6 bases had no gene match. The DNA of the CDR3 is TGTGCCAGCAGTCGAAAGACAGGGGGAACAGATACGCAGTATTTT. Translated, it gives CASSRKTGGTDTQYF.

CDR3 DNA sequence: TGCGCCAGCAGCTTGGTGGACAGGGTGACCGGGGAGCTGTTTTTT. Translating gives CASSLVDRVTGELFF. The J gene is TRBJ2-2, the V gene TRBV5-1, with 8 positions matching TRBD1. The CDR3 runs to 15 residues. The V gene's germline CDR1 is SGHRS and CDR2 YFSETQ. J gave up 5 bases and V 0 bases, and 3 bases lay outside the gene matches.